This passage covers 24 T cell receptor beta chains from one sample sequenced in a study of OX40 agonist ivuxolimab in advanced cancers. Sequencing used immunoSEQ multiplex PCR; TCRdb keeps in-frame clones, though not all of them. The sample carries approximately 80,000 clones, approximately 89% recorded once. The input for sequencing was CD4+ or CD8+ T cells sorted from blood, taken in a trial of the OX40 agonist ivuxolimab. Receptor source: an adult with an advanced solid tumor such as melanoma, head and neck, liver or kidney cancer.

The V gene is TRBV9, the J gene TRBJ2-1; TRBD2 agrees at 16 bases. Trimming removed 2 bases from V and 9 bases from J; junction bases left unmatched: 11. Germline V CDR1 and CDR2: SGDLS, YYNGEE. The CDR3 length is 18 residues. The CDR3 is CASSVGTSGRAYNGEQFF. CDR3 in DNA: TGTGCCAGCAGCGTTGGGACTAGCGGGAGGGCCTATAACGGTGAGCAGTTCTTC.

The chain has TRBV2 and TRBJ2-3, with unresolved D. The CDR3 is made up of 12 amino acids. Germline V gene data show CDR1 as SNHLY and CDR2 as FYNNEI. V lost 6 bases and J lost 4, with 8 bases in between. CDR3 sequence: CASRDHPDTQYF. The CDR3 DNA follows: TGTGCCAGCAGGGACCATCCAGATACGCAGTATTTT.

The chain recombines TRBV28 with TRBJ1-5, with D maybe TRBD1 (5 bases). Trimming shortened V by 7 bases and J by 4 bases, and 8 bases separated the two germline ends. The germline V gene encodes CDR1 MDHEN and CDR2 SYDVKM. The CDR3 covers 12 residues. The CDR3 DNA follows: TGTGCCAGCATACAGGAAAATCAGCCCCAGCATTTT. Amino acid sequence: CASIQENQPQHF. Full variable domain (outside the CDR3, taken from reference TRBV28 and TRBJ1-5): DVKVTQSSRYLVKRTGEKVFLECVQDMDHENMFWYRQDPGLGLRLIYFSYDVKMKEKGDIPEGYSVSREKKERFSLILESASTNQTSMYLCASIQENQPQHFGDGTRLSIL.

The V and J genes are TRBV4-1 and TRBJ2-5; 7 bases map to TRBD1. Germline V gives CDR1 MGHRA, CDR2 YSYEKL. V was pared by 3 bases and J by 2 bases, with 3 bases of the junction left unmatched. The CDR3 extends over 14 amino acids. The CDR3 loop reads CASSQNRGQETQYF. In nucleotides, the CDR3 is TGCGCCAGCAGCCAGAACAGGGGACAAGAGACCCAGTACTTC.

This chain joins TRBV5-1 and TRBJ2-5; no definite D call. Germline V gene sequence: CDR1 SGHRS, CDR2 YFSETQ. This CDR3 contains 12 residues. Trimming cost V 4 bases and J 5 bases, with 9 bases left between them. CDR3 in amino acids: CASSPLGETQYF. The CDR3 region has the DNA TGCGCCAGCAGCCCCCTAGGGGAGACCCAGTACTTC.

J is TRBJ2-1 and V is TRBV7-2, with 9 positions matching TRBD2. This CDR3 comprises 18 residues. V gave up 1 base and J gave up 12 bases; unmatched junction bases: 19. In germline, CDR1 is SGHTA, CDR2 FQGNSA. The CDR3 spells CASSLGSLGGRGGWGQFF. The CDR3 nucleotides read TGTGCCAGCAGCTTAGGGTCCCTTGGCGGGAGGGGCGGTTGGGGGCAGTTCTTC.

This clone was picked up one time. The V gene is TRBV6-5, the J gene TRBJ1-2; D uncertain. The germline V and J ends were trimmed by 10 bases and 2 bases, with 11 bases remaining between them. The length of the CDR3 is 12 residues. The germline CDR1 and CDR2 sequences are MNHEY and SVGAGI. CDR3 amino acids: CATSQGNYGYTF. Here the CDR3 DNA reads TGTGCCACCTCCCAAGGGAACTATGGCTACACCTTC.

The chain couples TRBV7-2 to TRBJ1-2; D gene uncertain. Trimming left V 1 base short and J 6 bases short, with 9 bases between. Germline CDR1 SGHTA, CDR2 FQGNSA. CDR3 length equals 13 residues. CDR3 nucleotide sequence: TGTGCCAGCAGCTTAGGACGGGCCGATGGCTACACCTTC. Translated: CASSLGRADGYTF.

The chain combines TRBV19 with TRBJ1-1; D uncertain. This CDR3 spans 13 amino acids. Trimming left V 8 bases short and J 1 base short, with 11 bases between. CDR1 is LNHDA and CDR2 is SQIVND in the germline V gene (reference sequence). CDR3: CASWKEGNTEAFF. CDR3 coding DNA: TGTGCCAGTTGGAAGGAGGGGAACACTGAAGCTTTCTTT.

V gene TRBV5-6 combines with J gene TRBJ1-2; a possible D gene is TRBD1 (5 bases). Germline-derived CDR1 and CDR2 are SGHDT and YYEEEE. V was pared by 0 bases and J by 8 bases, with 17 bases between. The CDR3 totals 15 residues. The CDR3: CASSLVGRQRRGYTF. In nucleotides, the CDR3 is TGTGCCAGCAGCTTGGTTGGTCGACAGAGGCGGGGCTACACCTTC.

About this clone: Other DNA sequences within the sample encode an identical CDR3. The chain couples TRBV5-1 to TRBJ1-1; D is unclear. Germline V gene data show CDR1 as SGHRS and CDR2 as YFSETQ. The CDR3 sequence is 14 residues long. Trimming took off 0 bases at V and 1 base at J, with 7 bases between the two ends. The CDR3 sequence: CASSLGLPNTEAFF. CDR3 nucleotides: TGCGCCAGCAGCTTGGGGCTTCCGAACACTGAAGCTTTCTTT.

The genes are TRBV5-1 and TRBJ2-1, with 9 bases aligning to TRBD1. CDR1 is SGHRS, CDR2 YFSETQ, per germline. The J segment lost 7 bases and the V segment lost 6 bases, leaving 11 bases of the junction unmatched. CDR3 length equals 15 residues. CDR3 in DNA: TGCGCCAGCAACCCCAGGGGACAGGGAAGAAATGAGCAGTTCTTC. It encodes CASNPRGQGRNEQFF.

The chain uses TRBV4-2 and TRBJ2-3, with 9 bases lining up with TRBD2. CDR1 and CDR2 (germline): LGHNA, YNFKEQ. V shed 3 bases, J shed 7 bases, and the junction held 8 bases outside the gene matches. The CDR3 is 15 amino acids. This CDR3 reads CASSQENGLAYTQYF. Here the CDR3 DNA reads TGTGCCAGCAGCCAGGAAAATGGACTAGCGTATACGCAGTATTTT.

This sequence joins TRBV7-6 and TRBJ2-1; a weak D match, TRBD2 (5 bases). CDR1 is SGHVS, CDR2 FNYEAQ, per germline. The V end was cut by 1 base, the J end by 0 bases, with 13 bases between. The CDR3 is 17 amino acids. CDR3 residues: CASSLVASRTSYNEQFF. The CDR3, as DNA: TGTGCCAGCAGCTTAGTGGCTAGCAGGACCTCCTACAATGAGCAGTTCTTC.

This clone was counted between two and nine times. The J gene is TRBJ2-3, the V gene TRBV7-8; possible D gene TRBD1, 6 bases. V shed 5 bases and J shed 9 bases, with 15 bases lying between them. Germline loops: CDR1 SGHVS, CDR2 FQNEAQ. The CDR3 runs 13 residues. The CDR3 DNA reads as TGTGCCAGCAGCCCACTACAGGGAAAAACGCAGTATTTT. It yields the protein CASSPLQGKTQYF.

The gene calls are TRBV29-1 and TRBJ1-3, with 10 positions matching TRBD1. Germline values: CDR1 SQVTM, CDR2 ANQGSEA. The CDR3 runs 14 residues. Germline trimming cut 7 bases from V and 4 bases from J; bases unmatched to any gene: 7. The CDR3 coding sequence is TGCAGCGCCACGGGACAGGGGACAGGAAACACCATATATTTT. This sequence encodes CSATGQGTGNTIYF. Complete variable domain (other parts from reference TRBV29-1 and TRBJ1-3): SAVISQKPSRDICQRGTSLTIQCQVDSQVTMMFWYRQQPGQSLTLIATANQGSEATYESGFVIDKFPISRPNLTFSTLTVSNMSPEDSSIYLCSATGQGTGNTIYFGEGSWLTVV.

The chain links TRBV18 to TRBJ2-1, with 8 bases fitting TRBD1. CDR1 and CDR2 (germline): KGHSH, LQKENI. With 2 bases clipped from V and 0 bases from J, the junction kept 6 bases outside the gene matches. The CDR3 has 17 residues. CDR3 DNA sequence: TGTGCCAGCTCACCAAGACGGACAGGGAGCTCCTACAATGAGCAGTTCTTC. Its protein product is CASSPRRTGSSYNEQFF.

The CDR3 spells CASSPRGGVSGNTIYF. The CDR3 coding sequence is TGTGCCAGCAGCCCAAGGGGCGGCGTCTCTGGAAACACCATATATTTT. J is TRBJ1-3 and V is TRBV7-9, with D possibly matching TRBD1 (5 bases). The germline CDR1 and CDR2 sequences are SEHNR and FQNEAQ (reference sequence). Trimming shortened V by 5 bases and J by 0 bases, and 14 bases separated the two germline ends. The CDR3 has 16 residues.

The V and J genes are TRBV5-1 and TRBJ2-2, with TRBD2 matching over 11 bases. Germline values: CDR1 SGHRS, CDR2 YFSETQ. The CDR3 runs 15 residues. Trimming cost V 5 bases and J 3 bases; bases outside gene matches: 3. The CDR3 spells CASSIAGGYTGELFF. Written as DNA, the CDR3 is TGCGCCAGCAGTATAGCGGGAGGGTACACCGGGGAGCTGTTTTTT. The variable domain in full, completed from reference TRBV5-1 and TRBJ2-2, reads KAGVTQTPRYLIKTRGQQVTLSCSPISGHRSVSWYQQTPGQGLQFLFEYFSETQRNKGNFPGRFSGRQFSNSRSEMNVSTLELGDSALYLCASSIAGGYTGELFFGEGSRLTVL.

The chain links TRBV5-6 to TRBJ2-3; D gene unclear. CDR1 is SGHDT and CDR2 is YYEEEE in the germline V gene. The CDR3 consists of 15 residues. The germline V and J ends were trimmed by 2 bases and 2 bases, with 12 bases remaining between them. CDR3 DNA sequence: TGTGCCAGCAGCTTTAGGTCAAGCCACACAGATACGCAGTATTTT. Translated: CASSFRSSHTDTQYF. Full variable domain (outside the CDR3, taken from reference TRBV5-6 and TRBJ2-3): DAGVTQSPTHLIKTRGQQVTLRCSPKSGHDTVSWYQQALGQGPQFIFQYYEEEERQRGNFPDRFSGHQFPNYSSELNVNALLLGDSALYLCASSFRSSHTDTQYFGPGTRLTVL.

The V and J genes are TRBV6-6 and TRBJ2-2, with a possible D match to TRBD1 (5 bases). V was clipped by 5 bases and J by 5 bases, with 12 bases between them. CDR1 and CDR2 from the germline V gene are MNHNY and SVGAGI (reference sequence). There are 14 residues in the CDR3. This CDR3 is CASSHPQGTGELFF. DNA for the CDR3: TGTGCCAGCAGTCACCCCCAGGGTACCGGGGAGCTGTTTTTT.

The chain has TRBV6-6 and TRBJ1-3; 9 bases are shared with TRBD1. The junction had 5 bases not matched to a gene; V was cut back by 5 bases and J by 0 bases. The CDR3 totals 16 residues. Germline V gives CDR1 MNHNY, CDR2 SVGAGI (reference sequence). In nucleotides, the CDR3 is TGTGCCAGCAGTAACCCGGGACAGGGCTCTGGAAACACCATATATTTT. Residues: CASSNPGQGSGNTIYF.

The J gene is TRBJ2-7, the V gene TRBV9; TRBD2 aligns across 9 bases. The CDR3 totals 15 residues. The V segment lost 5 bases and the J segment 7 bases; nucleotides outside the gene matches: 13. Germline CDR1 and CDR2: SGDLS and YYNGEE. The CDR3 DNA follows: TGTGCCAGCAGTGTCGATAGCGGGAGTTTAGGTGAGCAGTACTTC. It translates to CASSVDSGSLGEQYF.

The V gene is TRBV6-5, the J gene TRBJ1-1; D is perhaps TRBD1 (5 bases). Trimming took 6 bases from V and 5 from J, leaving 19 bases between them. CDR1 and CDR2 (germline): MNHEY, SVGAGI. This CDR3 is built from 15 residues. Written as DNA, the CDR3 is TGTGCCAGCAGCAGACAAGGGACTCTGGGAACTGAAGCTTTCTTT. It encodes CASSRQGTLGTEAFF.